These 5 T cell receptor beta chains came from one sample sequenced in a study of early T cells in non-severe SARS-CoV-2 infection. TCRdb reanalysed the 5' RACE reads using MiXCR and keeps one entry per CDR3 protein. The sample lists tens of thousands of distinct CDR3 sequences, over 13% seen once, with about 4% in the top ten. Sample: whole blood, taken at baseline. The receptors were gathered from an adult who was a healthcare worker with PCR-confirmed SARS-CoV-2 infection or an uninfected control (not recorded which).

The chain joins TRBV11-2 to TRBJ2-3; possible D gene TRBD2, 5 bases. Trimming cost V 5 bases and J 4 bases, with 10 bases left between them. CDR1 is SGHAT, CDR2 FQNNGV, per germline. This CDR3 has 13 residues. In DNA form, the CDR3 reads TGTGCCAGCAGCCGTGGAGGATCAGATACGCAGTATTTT. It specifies CASSRGGSDTQYF.

In DNA form, the CDR3 reads TGTGCCAGCAGCGCGGACAGTTTGAACACTGAAGCTTTCTTT. Amino acid sequence: CASSADSLNTEAFF. The chain joins TRBV9 to TRBJ1-1, with a weak D call TRBD1 (6 bases). V shed 3 bases and J shed 0 bases, with 9 bases lying between them. This CDR3 has 14 amino acids. The germline CDR1 and CDR2 sequences are SGDLS and YYNGEE.

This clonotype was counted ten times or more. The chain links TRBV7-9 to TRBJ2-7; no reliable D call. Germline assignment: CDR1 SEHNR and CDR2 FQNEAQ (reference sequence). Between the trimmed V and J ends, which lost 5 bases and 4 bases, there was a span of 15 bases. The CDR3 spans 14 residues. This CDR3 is CASSDTTTTYEQYF. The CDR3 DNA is TGTGCCAGCAGCGACACGACAACTACTTACGAGCAGTACTTC.

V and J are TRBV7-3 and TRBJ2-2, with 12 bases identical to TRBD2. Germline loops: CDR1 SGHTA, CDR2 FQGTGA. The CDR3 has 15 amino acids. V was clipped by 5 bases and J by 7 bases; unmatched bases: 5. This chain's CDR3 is CASSPTSGSIGELFF. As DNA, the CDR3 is TGTGCCAGCAGCCCGACTAGCGGGAGTATCGGGGAGCTGTTTTTT.

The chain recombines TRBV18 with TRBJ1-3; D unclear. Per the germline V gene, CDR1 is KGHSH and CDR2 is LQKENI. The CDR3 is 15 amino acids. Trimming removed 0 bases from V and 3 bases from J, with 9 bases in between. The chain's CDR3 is CASSPPTGVGNTIYF. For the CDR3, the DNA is TGTGCCAGCTCACCACCGACGGGTGTTGGAAACACCATATATTTT.